The T cell receptor (beta chain) described here comes from a study of beta chain features in type 1 diabetes. Per germline, CDR1 SQVTM and CDR2 ANQGSEA. The CDR3 contains 14 residues. V lost 2 bases and J 2 bases, leaving 10 bases between the germline ends. Since all of the isolated RNA was reverse transcribed, expressed TCRB transcripts were what got sequenced. Clones were read by immunoSEQ multiplex PCR, and TCRdb kept only the in-frame ones, dropping some. This table holds hundreds of thousands of clones, roughly 15% found once. About this clone itself: Its antigen is undetermined.

Study observations and caveats: Unsettled here was the matter of whether HLA type influences TCRB rearrangement. In all four CD4+ subsets, TCRB CDR3 length was significantly, moderately reduced in type 1 diabetes. Possible PCR preference for shorter templates applied equally to patients and controls.

Over 95% purity was reached by all sorted populations. The sample comprised naive CD4+ T cells from blood. The chain carries TRBV29-1 and TRBJ1-5; the D is unclear. The sequence was obtained from a man aged 18 to 30 with type 1 diabetes. CDR3 amino acids: CSVEPDAGNQPQHF. CDR3 DNA sequence: TGCAGCGTTGAACCCGACGCGGGCAATCAGCCCCAGCATTTT.